This T cell receptor beta chain was observed in a study of shared clonotypes between healthy human individuals. Findings of the study overall: The authors expected sequencing depth to affect clonotype sharing among donors.

Every one of the donors was a Caucasian adult that lived in Nashville, Tennessee. Germline CDR1 LGHNA, CDR2 YNFKEQ. This CDR3 is built from 15 residues. V was clipped by 0 bases and J by 5 bases; unmatched bases: 4. Note on this clone: Its specificity is not known.

Each subset's genomic DNA was split evenly across several immunoSEQ plates. Repertoires were generated with immunoSEQ multiplex PCR, while TCRdb's copy carries only in-frame clones and drops some. In the table there are 470,000 or so clones, 65% to 85% of which are singletons. Sequencing was done on a sample of PBMCs. The TCR comes from a middle-aged woman in good health. Some clones in this sample may be carry-over from other donors' samples. The chain is built from TRBV4-2 and TRBJ2-1, with 7 positions matching TRBD2. This chain's CDR3 is CASSQDSGAHNEQFF. DNA for the CDR3: TGTGCCAGCAGCCAAGACAGCGGGGCCCACAATGAGCAGTTCTTC.